This T cell receptor (beta chain) derives from a study of CD8 T cells in ankylosing spondylitis. General study findings and limits: Typical of ankylosing spondylitis blood, it appeared, was a TCR beta motif of several highly homologous variants.

A note on this clonotype: What it binds is not known.

From germline, CDR1 is MGHRA and CDR2 YSYEKL. The CDR3 runs 17 residues. With 4 bases clipped from V and 3 bases from J, the junction kept 11 bases outside the gene matches. MiXCR, applied by TCRdb to the 5' RACE reads, yields one record per CDR3 protein. The table lists approximately 440,000 distinct CDR3 sequences, about a sixth of them singletons, with over 0.9% in the top ten. The clonotype was recovered from a male donor with ankylosing spondylitis. The rearrangement uses TRBV4-1 and TRBJ1-4; 7 bases fit TRBD1. Sequences were obtained from blood, either unsorted or a sorted T cell fraction (not recorded which). CDR3: CASSPGRRGRANEKLFF. The CDR3 coding sequence is TGCGCCAGCAGCCCCGGGCGTAGGGGGCGGGCTAATGAAAAACTGTTTTTT.